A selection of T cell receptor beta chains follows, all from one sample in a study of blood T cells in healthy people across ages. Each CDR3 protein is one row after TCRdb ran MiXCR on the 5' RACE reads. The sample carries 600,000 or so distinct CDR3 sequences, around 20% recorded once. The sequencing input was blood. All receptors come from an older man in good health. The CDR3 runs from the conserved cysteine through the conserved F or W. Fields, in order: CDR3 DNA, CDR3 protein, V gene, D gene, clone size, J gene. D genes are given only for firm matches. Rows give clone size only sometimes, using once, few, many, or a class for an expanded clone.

TGTGCCAGCAGCATAGCGGGAGGCCCCCCCGAGCAGTACTTC	CASSIAGGPPEQYF	TRBV11-2	TRBD2	.	TRBJ2-7
TGTGCCAGCAGCAAACCCCGGACAGCAGGGACCGGGGAGCTGTTTTTT	CASSKPRTAGTGELFF	TRBV21-1	.	.	TRBJ2-2
TGTGCCAGCAGCCCTCCCACAGGGCTTAGGGAGACCCAGTACTTC	CASSPPTGLRETQYF	TRBV12-3/TRBV12-4	.	.	TRBJ2-5
TGTGCCAGCTGTGAGGCCTACGAGCAGTACTTC	CASCEAYEQYF	TRBV6-1	.	few	TRBJ2-7
TGTGCCAGCAGCGTAGTGGTGGGAACGAACACCGGGGAGCTGTTTTTT	CASSVVVGTNTGELFF	TRBV9	.	.	TRBJ2-2
TGTGCCATCACCTGGGGATCGAGCACAGATACGCAGTATTTT	CAITWGSSTDTQYF	TRBV10-3	.	.	TRBJ2-3
TGTGCCAGCAGCCCGACAAGGGAATCCTACGAGCAGTACTTC	CASSPTRESYEQYF	TRBV14	.	.	TRBJ2-7
TGTGCCAGCAGTTACTCTCAGGGGGCCGGTGGCTACACCTTC	CASSYSQGAGGYTF	TRBV6-6	TRBD1	.	TRBJ1-2
TGTGCCAGCAGTCCCCCGACAGGGTTACGAACCCACTTT	CASSPPTGLRTHF	TRBV28	TRBD1	few	TRBJ1-6
TGCAGCGTTGTCGGGAGAATGCAGACCCAGTACTTC	CSVVGRMQTQYF	TRBV29-1	.	few	TRBJ2-5
TGCGCCAGCAGCTTGGCCCAGCGGGAGTACAATGAGCAGTTCTTC	CASSLAQREYNEQFF	TRBV5-1	TRBD2	.	TRBJ2-1
TGCAGTGCTAGAGTGGGGTCAGAAAATGAGCAGTTCTTC	CSARVGSENEQFF	TRBV20-1	.	.	TRBJ2-1
TGTGCCAGCAGCCCCAGAGAATCTCCGGAAGAGACCCAGTACTTC	CASSPRESPEETQYF	TRBV11-2	.	.	TRBJ2-5
TGTGCCAGCAGTTTGGGGATGACACAGACTGGAAACACCATATATTTT	CASSLGMTQTGNTIYF	TRBV6-2/TRBV6-3	.	.	TRBJ1-3
TGCAGTGCTAGACGGGACAAGGGGTTAGAGACCCAGTACTTC	CSARRDKGLETQYF	TRBV20-1	.	.	TRBJ2-5
TGTGCCAGCAGAACGGGACTAAGCGGGAGCAATGAGCAGTTCTTC	CASRTGLSGSNEQFF	TRBV14	TRBD2	once	TRBJ2-1
TGCAGTGCTAGCAAGGGGGTAGAGACCCAGTACTTC	CSASKGVETQYF	TRBV20-1	.	few	TRBJ2-5
TGTGCCTGGAGTCATGAAAAACTGTTTTTT	CAWSHEKLFF	TRBV30	.	few	TRBJ1-4
TGTGCCAGCAGTGAATGGGGAGGAAAGACAGATACGCAGTATTTT	CASSEWGGKTDTQYF	TRBV25-1	.	.	TRBJ2-3
TGCGCCAGCAGCTCTAGCGGGACCTCCAATGAGCAGTTCTTC	CASSSSGTSNEQFF	TRBV5-1	TRBD2	few	TRBJ2-1
TGCAGTGCTACCAGACAGGAACCCAGTAGCAATCAGCCCCAGCATTTT	CSATRQEPSSNQPQHF	TRBV20-1	.	.	TRBJ1-5
TGTGCCAGCAGCTTAGACGGGGGAACCTACAATGAGCAGTTCTTC	CASSLDGGTYNEQFF	TRBV5-1	.	many	TRBJ2-1
TGTGCCAGCAGTGGACAGGGGGCCTCCTATGGCTACACCTTC	CASSGQGASYGYTF	TRBV6-5	TRBD1	.	TRBJ1-2